This note documents a single TCR beta chain sequence. The data were taken from a study of blood T cell repertoires in COVID-19. About the study: PBMCs, B-cell-depleted T cells, or T cells were the source of the cDNA or gDNA that made up the material.

Under the authors' procedure: Reference gene primer amplification gave nucleated cell count estimates. Clones were sequenced by immunoSEQ multiplex PCR, and TCRdb holds only the in-frame ones, with some missing. For V, J and clone size, that table is used; D and trimming come from the DNA. Seen here are more than 100,000 clones, about 87% observed once, and the top ten hold roughly 13%. The clonotype comes from a human donor in a cohort sampled during active or convalescent COVID-19. Material: peripheral blood.

CDR3 sequence reads: CASSSEYYGYTF. The CDR3 region has the DNA TGTGCCAGCAGCTCGGAGTACTATGGCTACACCTTC. The chain combines TRBV11-2 with TRBJ1-2; no clear D gene. V was shortened by 4 bases and J by 3 bases, with 6 bases between the two germline ends. The V gene's germline CDR1 is SGHAT and CDR2 FQNNGV. The CDR3 is made up of 12 amino acids. Looking up the rest from reference TRBV11-2 and TRBJ1-2 gives the full variable domain: EAGVAQSPRYKIIEKRQSVAFWCNPISGHATLYWYQQILGQGPKLLIQFQNNGVVDDSQLPKDRFSAERLKGVDSTLKIQPAKLEDSAVYLCASSSEYYGYTFGSGTRLTVV.